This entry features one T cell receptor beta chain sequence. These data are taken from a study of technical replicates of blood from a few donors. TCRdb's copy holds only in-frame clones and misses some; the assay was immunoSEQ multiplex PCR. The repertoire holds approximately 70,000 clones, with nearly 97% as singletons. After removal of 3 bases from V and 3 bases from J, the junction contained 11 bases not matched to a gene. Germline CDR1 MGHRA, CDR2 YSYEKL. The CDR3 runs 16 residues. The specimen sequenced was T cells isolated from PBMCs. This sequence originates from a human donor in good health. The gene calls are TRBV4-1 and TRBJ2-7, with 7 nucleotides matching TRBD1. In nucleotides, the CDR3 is TGCGCCAGCAGCCAGCCCCGGGACAGAACCCACTACGAGCAGTACTTC. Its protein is CASSQPRDRTHYEQYF.